This is a list of T cell receptor beta chains from one sample in a study of T cell responses to AZD1222 COVID-19 vaccine. Method: immunoSEQ multiplex PCR; TCRdb's copy keeps in-frame clones and lacks some. This repertoire shows 100,000 to 150,000 clones, approximately 92% found once; its top ten account for 0.85% to 1.2%. The sequencing here drew on peripheral blood, taken 28 days after the second AZD1222 dose. The receptor set was obtained from an adult who received the AZD1222 COVID-19 vaccine. CDR3s include the opening cysteine and the closing phenylalanine or tryptophan. Fields, in order: V gene, J gene, clone size, D gene, CDR3 DNA, CDR3 protein. D genes are given only for firm matches. Clone size is shown for a subset of rows, as once, few, many or a class of expanded clone.

>TRBV7-6|TRBJ2-2|NA|NA
TGTGCCAGCAGCCCACTAGCTGGGGACACCGGGGAGCTGTTTTTT
CASSPLAGDTGELFF
>TRBV14|TRBJ2-6|few|NA
TGTGCCAGCAGCCAAGCAGGGGCTTGGGCCAACGTCCTGACTTTC
CASSQAGAWANVLTF
>TRBV28|TRBJ1-2|NA|NA
TGTGCCAGCAGCCCACAGGGCTCCTATGGCTACACCTTC
CASSPQGSYGYTF
>TRBV11-2|TRBJ1-5|NA|TRBD1
TGTGCCAGCAGCTTAGGACAGGGTGGGAATCAGCCCCAGCATTTT
CASSLGQGGNQPQHF
>TRBV7-2|TRBJ1-5|few|TRBD1
TGTGCCAGCAGCCTCCGGACAGGGGGCGCGCAGCCCCAGCATTTT
CASSLRTGGAQPQHF
>TRBV5-6|TRBJ1-3|NA|NA
TGTGCCAGCAGCTTGGCGGGACACCCGAGCTCTGGAAACACCATATATTTT
CASSLAGHPSSGNTIYF
>TRBV28|TRBJ2-7|NA|TRBD2
TGTGCCAGCAGTCGGCTAGCGGGCGAGCAGTACTTC
CASSRLAGEQYF
>TRBV6-5|TRBJ1-3|NA|NA
TGTGCCAGCAGCCCCGGGACTGATGGAAACACCATATATTTT
CASSPGTDGNTIYF
>TRBV7-9|TRBJ1-4|NA|NA
TGTGCCAGCAGCAGCCAGGTCGTTAATGAAAAACTGTTTTTT
CASSSQVVNEKLFF
>TRBV30|TRBJ2-7|NA|NA
TGTGCCTGGCTCCTTCGGGACACGGGTACCTACGAGCAGTACTTC
CAWLLRDTGTYEQYF
>TRBV7-2|TRBJ1-6|NA|TRBD1
TGTGCCAGCAGCTTAGCGTTAACGAGAGTACAGGGGTCACCCCTCCACTTT
CASSLALTRVQGSPLHF
>TRBV7-2|TRBJ2-2|NA|NA
TGTGCCAGCAGCAAAACAGGGATCGCGAACACCGGGGAGCTGTTTTTT
CASSKTGIANTGELFF
>TRBV25-1|TRBJ2-2|NA|TRBD2
TGTGCCAGCTCCCGGACTAGCGATGTCGGGGAGCTGTTTTTT
CASSRTSDVGELFF
>TRBV5-1|TRBJ1-5|NA|NA
TGCGCCAGCAGCTTTGCGGGAGGAGATCAGCCCCAGCATTTT
CASSFAGGDQPQHF
>TRBV6-5|TRBJ1-1|NA|NA
TGTGCCAGCAGTCCCCTTCGAAGGGGGAACACTGAAGCTTTCTTT
CASSPLRRGNTEAFF
>TRBV27|TRBJ2-7|NA|TRBD2
TGTGCCAGCAGACCTCTAGCGGGAGGGGGGGAGCAGTACTTC
CASRPLAGGGEQYF
>TRBV28|TRBJ1-5|NA|NA
TGTGCCAGCAGCCTCTACAGGGTTAGCAATCAGCCCCAGCATTTT
CASSLYRVSNQPQHF
>TRBV29-1|TRBJ2-5|NA|NA
TGCAGCGTTGAACCTCCGGGAGAGACCCAGTACTTC
CSVEPPGETQYF
>TRBV11-3|TRBJ2-5|once|NA
TGTGCCAGCAGCTCAGTAGGGGGACAAGAGACCCAGTACTTC
CASSSVGGQETQYF
>TRBV27|TRBJ1-1|NA|TRBD1
TGTGCCAACGGTAGCGCCCGGGACAGGATACCGATGAACACTGAAGCTTTCTTT
CANGSARDRIPMNTEAFF
>TRBV19|TRBJ2-1|NA|NA
TGTGCCAGTAGCCTGAATCGCAATGAGCAGTTCTTC
CASSLNRNEQFF
>TRBV11-2|TRBJ2-7|NA|NA
TGTGCCAGCAGCCCCGGGACACGCCTTTACGAGCAGTACTTC
CASSPGTRLYEQYF
>TRBV30|TRBJ1-6|NA|NA
TGTGCCTGGAGGAGGGAGCCTGGGTCACCCCTCCACTTT
CAWRREPGSPLHF
>TRBV24-1|TRBJ2-2|NA|NA
TGTGCCACCAGTGCCCGGGGCCGGGACACCGGGGAGCTGTTTTTT
CATSARGRDTGELFF
>TRBV12-3/TRBV12-4|TRBJ2-3|NA|NA
TGTGCCAGCACCGATCGGACAGATACGCAGTATTTT
CASTDRTDTQYF
>TRBV29-1|TRBJ2-2|NA|TRBD2
TGCAGCGGGTTAGCGGGGGGCAACACCGGGGAGCTGTTTTTT
CSGLAGGNTGELFF
>TRBV7-2|TRBJ1-6|NA|NA
TGTGCCAGCAGCTATACAGGGTTTGCTGATTCACCCCTCCACTTT
CASSYTGFADSPLHF
>TRBV2|TRBJ1-2|NA|NA
TGTGCCACAAGGCGACAGGCGGCGGGCTACACCTTC
CATRRQAAGYTF
>TRBV28|TRBJ2-1|NA|TRBD2
TGTGCCAGCAGTCTTCTAGCGGGAGGTCGATACAATGAGCAGTTCTTC
CASSLLAGGRYNEQFF
>TRBV4-3|TRBJ2-1|NA|TRBD1
TGCGCCAGCAGCCAAGAAGGGGGCAGAGACAATGAGCAGTTCTTC
CASSQEGGRDNEQFF
>TRBV24-1|TRBJ1-2|once|NA
TGTGCCACCAGTGATCAGGGTGGTGGCTACACCTTC
CATSDQGGGYTF
>TRBV7-8|TRBJ1-4|NA|NA
TGTGCCAGCAGCAAACAGACCAGGGAGGGGGAAAAACTGTTTTTT
CASSKQTREGEKLFF
>TRBV30|TRBJ1-4|NA|NA
TGTGCCTGGACCGGAGGCTGGGAAACTAATGAAAAACTGTTTTTT
CAWTGGWETNEKLFF
>TRBV7-2|TRBJ1-5|NA|NA
TGTGCCAGCAGCTTACCCGGATACAATCAGCCCCAGCATTTT
CASSLPGYNQPQHF
>TRBV6-1|TRBJ1-5|NA|NA
TGTGCCAGCAGTGAAGCGCGTGTCAGGGATAGCCAGCAGCCCCAGCATTTT
CASSEARVRDSQQPQHF
>TRBV19|TRBJ2-2|NA|NA
TGTGCCAGTAGTATCGGCAGGGGCAAGAACACCGGGGAGCTGTTTTTT
CASSIGRGKNTGELFF
>TRBV9|TRBJ1-1|NA|NA
TGTGCCAGCAGCGTAGTGGGGGAGGGCACTGAAGCTTTCTTT
CASSVVGEGTEAFF
>TRBV7-8|TRBJ1-2|NA|NA
TGTGCCAGCAGCTTACCAGGGGTGGGTGGCTACACCTTC
CASSLPGVGGYTF
>TRBV4-3|TRBJ2-3|NA|NA
TGCGCCAGCAGCCAAGTGGGGAACACAGATACGCAGTATTTT
CASSQVGNTDTQYF
>TRBV11-1|TRBJ1-5|few|NA
TGTGCCAGCAGCTTCGGGGGGAATCAGCCCCAGCATTTT
CASSFGGNQPQHF
>TRBV7-3|TRBJ2-1|NA|NA
TGTGCCAGCAGCCCCCAGGCCTACAATGAGCAGTTCTTC
CASSPQAYNEQFF
>TRBV7-7|TRBJ2-1|NA|NA
TGTGCCAGCAGCTTATCTAGGGGCAATGAGCAGTTCTTC
CASSLSRGNEQFF
>TRBV9|TRBJ2-3|NA|NA
TGTGCCAGCAGCGTAGGAGGCACTAGAGGAGATACGCAGTATTTT
CASSVGGTRGDTQYF
>TRBV6-1|TRBJ1-6|NA|NA
TGTGCCAGCAGTGAATTCGCGGGTACACCCCTCCACTTT
CASSEFAGTPLHF
>TRBV10-3|TRBJ1-3|once|NA
TGTGCCATCAGTGAGCGGGTGGTTGGCACCTCTGGAAACACCATATATTTT
CAISERVVGTSGNTIYF
>TRBV19|TRBJ2-7|NA|TRBD1
TGTGCCAGTAGTCCGATGCCGGGACAGGGGGGTTACGAGCAGTACTTC
CASSPMPGQGGYEQYF
>TRBV19|TRBJ2-2|NA|TRBD1
TGTGCCAGTAGAACCGGGACAGGACGGACCGGGGAGCTGTTTTTT
CASRTGTGRTGELFF
>TRBV9|TRBJ2-1|NA|NA
TGTGCCAGCAGCGAGCCGAGAGCTAGCGAAAGCTCCTACAATGAGCAGTTCTTC
CASSEPRASESSYNEQFF
>TRBV10-3|TRBJ2-1|NA|TRBD2
TGTGCCATCAGTTCGAGCGGGGGAACTTACAATGAGCAGTTCTTC
CAISSSGGTYNEQFF
>TRBV24-1|TRBJ2-2|NA|NA
TGTGCCACCAGAGGGAGTCCAGGGGACACCGGGGAGCTGTTTTTT
CATRGSPGDTGELFF
>TRBV19|TRBJ2-2|NA|NA
TGTGCCAGTGGTCAGGGCCAGAACACCGGGGAGCTGTTTTTT
CASGQGQNTGELFF
>TRBV3-1/TRBV3-2|TRBJ1-5|NA|NA
TGTGCCAGCAGCCCCCAGGAGGGTCTAAATCAGCCCCAGCATTTT
CASSPQEGLNQPQHF
>TRBV7-2|TRBJ1-2|NA|TRBD1
TGTGCCAGCAGCTTCCATGGGACAGCCTTTAACTATGGCTACACCTTC
CASSFHGTAFNYGYTF
>TRBV9|TRBJ2-5|NA|NA
TGTGCCAGCAGCGTAGGGCAGGCGGTGCCAGAGACCCAGTACTTC
CASSVGQAVPETQYF